Below, 5 T cell receptor beta chains from the same sample are listed, as sequenced in a study of T cells in Graves' hyperthyroidism and ophthalmopathy (dated by TCRdb to between 2019 and 2020). Library prep was done by multiplex PCR. Sequencing relied on an Illumina HiSeq 2000. The TCR beta CDR3 regions were amplified from RNA transcripts. The TCR CDR3 was subjected to a first round of RT-PCR using the HTBI primer set and the Qiagen OneStep RT-PCR kit. TCRdb reprocessed the public reads (quality trimming at Q25 with fastp, clone calling with MiXCR) and kept in-frame beta chains. For every CDR3 protein sequence, its rows merge into one entry that carries the most common genes and DNA. Within this sample are a few hundred thousand distinct CDR3 sequences, with around 19% of them counted one time only. Of the sample, roughly two fifths is held by the ten largest clones. Sequenced sample: blood. These TCRs come from a middle-aged man with Graves' hyperthyroidism.

There are a few counts of this clonotype. The V and J genes are TRBV4-2 and TRBJ1-2; 7 bases are shared with TRBD1. The length of the CDR3 is 15 residues. Trimming took 0 bases from V and 2 from J; bases not matched to a gene: 3. Germline V lookup: CDR1 LGHNA, CDR2 YNFKEQ. The CDR3 spells CASSQEQGWNYGYTF. CDR3 DNA: TGTGCCAGCAGCCAAGAACAGGGGTGGAACTATGGCTACACCTTC.

In this sample, this clonotype turned up many times. The chain employs TRBV4-1 and TRBJ2-7, with unresolved D. Germline V gives CDR1 MGHRA, CDR2 YSYEKL. The CDR3 consists of 10 residues. Between the trimmed V and J ends, which lost 8 bases and 7 bases, there was a span of 9 bases. The chain's CDR3 is CASGSSEQYF. The CDR3, as DNA: TGCGCCAGCGGCTCGAGTGAGCAGTACTTC.

Many counts were recorded for this clonotype. The chain couples TRBV12-3 or TRBV12-4 to TRBJ1-1; D unclear. With 7 bases removed from V and 1 base from J, the gap between germline ends came to 16 bases. The CDR3 is made up of 15 amino acids. The CDR3 region has the DNA TGTGCCAGCATCCTGGACGGTGGTGGGAACACTGAAGCTTTCTTT. Its translation is CASILDGGGNTEAFF.

This clonotype was counted many times. The gene calls are TRBV20-1 and TRBJ2-1; D is unresolved. In germline, CDR1 is DFQATT, CDR2 SNEGSKA (reference sequence). The CDR3 is 13 amino acids. With 6 bases removed from V and 4 bases from J, the gap between germline ends came to 13 bases. CDR3 protein: CSASPPVYNEQFF. For the CDR3, the DNA is TGCAGTGCCTCCCCCCCCGTATACAATGAGCAGTTCTTC.

The chain combines TRBV20-1 with TRBJ2-5, with TRBD1 identical over 7 bases. Germline V gives CDR1 DFQATT, CDR2 SNEGSKA (reference sequence). The junction had 8 bases not matched to a gene; V was cut back by 2 bases and J by 5 bases. This CDR3 is built from 14 residues. CDR3 nucleotide sequence: TGCAGTGCTAGATCCGGGACAGATACTGAGACCCAGTACTTC. This gives the protein CSARSGTDTETQYF.